These 25 T cell receptor beta chains came from one sample sequenced in a study of T-cell reconstitution after alpha-beta-depleted transplantation in children. The authors prepared the TCRbeta library with unique molecular identifiers. MiXCR, applied by TCRdb to the PCR reads, yields one record per CDR3 protein. The sample consists of over 300,000 distinct CDR3 sequences, about 9.4% of them appearing once. Sequences were derived from PBMCs from the stem cell graft donor, sampled from the stem cell graft. These receptors all come from a human donor who donated a stem cell graft to a child with acute lymphoblastic leukemia.

In this sample, this clonotype turned up many times. This sequence joins TRBV5-1 and TRBJ2-5; D is possibly TRBD2 (6 bases). CDR1 and CDR2 (germline): SGHRS, YFSETQ. This CDR3 region has 15 residues. The germline V and J ends were trimmed by 7 bases and 6 bases, with 22 bases remaining between them. DNA of the CDR3: TGCGCCAGCGCCCCGCAAGTGACTAGGATGCAGACCCAGTACTTC. Amino acid sequence: CASAPQVTRMQTQYF.

The table lists this clonotype with a few counts. The V call is TRBV24-1, the J call TRBJ2-2; 8 nucleotides agree with TRBD1. Germline assignment: CDR1 KGHDR and CDR2 SFDVKD. V lost 9 bases and J lost 1; bases outside the gene matches: 9. The CDR3 totals 16 residues. CDR3 sequence (DNA): TGTGCCACCGCCGGTAAGACAGGGGAGAACACCGGGGAGCTGTTTTTT. Translating it yields CATAGKTGENTGELFF.

A few counts support this clonotype. This chain connects TRBV12-3 or TRBV12-4 to TRBJ1-5, with TRBD1 matching over 12 bases. The CDR3 loop spans 14 amino acids. V lost 5 bases and J lost 9; bases outside the gene matches: 5. CDR3 sequence (DNA): TGTGCCAGCAGTGCCGGGACAGGGGGCTTGCCCCAGCATTTT. Translating gives CASSAGTGGLPQHF.

This clonotype was found many times. The chain recombines TRBV27 with TRBJ1-4; D remains unclear. V lost 1 base and J lost 0, with 12 bases in between. From germline, CDR1 is MNHEY and CDR2 SMNVEV (reference sequence). This CDR3 region has 17 residues. CDR3 residues: CASSLLSGPATNEKLFF. As DNA, the CDR3 is TGTGCCAGCAGTTTATTATCCGGACCTGCAACTAATGAAAAACTGTTTTTT.

This clonotype was seen ten or more times. The chain joins TRBV4-3 to TRBJ2-2; D not resolved. Germline values: CDR1 LGHNA, CDR2 YSLEER. The CDR3 is 14 residues long. The ends were cut back, 1 base at V and 4 bases at J, with 7 bases in the middle. The CDR3 sequence is CASSQGQITGELFF. The CDR3 region has the DNA TGCGCCAGCAGCCAAGGGCAGATCACCGGGGAGCTGTTTTTT.

This clonotype was counted ten times or more. The J gene is TRBJ2-1, the V gene TRBV10-3; possibly TRBD1 for D (5 bases). Germline lookup yields CDR1 ENHRY and CDR2 SYGVKD. Trimming pared 4 bases from V and 9 bases from J, leaving 19 bases between. The CDR3 extends over 15 amino acids. The CDR3 sequence: CAISGTSPGKGEQFF. The CDR3 nucleotides read TGTGCCATCAGTGGGACCTCTCCAGGGAAGGGTGAGCAGTTCTTC.

The CDR3 nucleotides are TGTGCCAGCAGCTTGTCCGGAAGCTCCTATAATTCACCCCTCCACTTT. This gives the protein CASSLSGSSYNSPLHF. The chain combines TRBV5-6 with TRBJ1-6; D gene ambiguous. V was shortened by 1 base and J by 0 bases, with 8 bases between the two germline ends. The germline gives CDR1 SGHDT, CDR2 YYEEEE. This CDR3 spans 16 amino acids.

This clonotype has a handful of counts. This chain links TRBV7-2 with TRBJ1-1; TRBD1 might be the D (6 bases). CDR1 and CDR2 from the germline V gene are SGHTA and FQGNSA. CDR3 length: 13 amino acids. Between the trimmed V and J ends, which lost 0 bases and 8 bases, there was a span of 10 bases. CDR3 region: CASSLAQRGEAFF. Here the CDR3 DNA reads TGTGCCAGCAGCTTAGCGCAAAGGGGGGAAGCTTTCTTT.

The gene calls are TRBV4-3 and TRBJ1-1, with D perhaps TRBD1 (6 bases). In germline, CDR1 is LGHNA, CDR2 YSLEER. V lost 1 base, J lost 5 bases, and 14 bases lay in between. This CDR3 has 15 amino acids. The CDR3 here is CASSQGNRVRTEAFF. DNA for the CDR3: TGCGCCAGCAGCCAAGGTAACAGGGTACGGACTGAAGCTTTCTTT.

The gene calls are TRBV29-1 and TRBJ2-1, with D possibly being TRBD2 (6 bases). The CDR3 runs to 14 residues. V was pared by 7 bases and J by 0 bases, with 13 bases between. Germline CDR1 is SQVTM and CDR2 is ANQGSEA. CDR3 coding DNA: TGCAGCGCCCAGGGACTTCTCTCCTACAATGAGCAGTTCTTC. It translates to CSAQGLLSYNEQFF.

The V and J genes are TRBV12-3 or TRBV12-4 and TRBJ2-5, with 14 bases aligning to TRBD2. J was trimmed by 5 bases and V by 5 bases; bases with no gene match: 16. The CDR3 runs to 19 residues. CDR3 in DNA: TGTGCCAGCAGTCCCCCCTTTTGGGGACTAGCGGGAGATGGTGAGACCCAGTACTTC. Residues: CASSPPFWGLAGDGETQYF.

This clonotype was found once. V and J are TRBV20-1 and TRBJ1-1; D remains ambiguous. This CDR3 contains 14 residues. The germline V and J ends were trimmed by 6 bases and 0 bases, with 14 bases remaining between them. Germline CDR1 and CDR2: DFQATT and SNEGSKA (reference sequence). This CDR3 reads CSAGGDALNTEAFF. DNA for the CDR3: TGCAGTGCCGGCGGCGATGCATTGAACACTGAAGCTTTCTTT.

This clonotype was seen only a few times. The chain recombines TRBV20-1 with TRBJ2-2; 8 nucleotides line up with TRBD2. This CDR3 comprises 15 residues. V gave up 3 bases and J gave up 1 base; unmatched junction bases: 4. Germline values: CDR1 DFQATT, CDR2 SNEGSKA (reference sequence). CDR3 nucleotide sequence: TGCAGTGCTAGTAGGACTAGCAGGAACACCGGGGAGCTGTTTTTT. Protein product: CSASRTSRNTGELFF.

There are a few counts of this clonotype. The V and J genes are TRBV3-2 and TRBJ2-2; the table's D call of TRBD2 was not tested on the DNA. TRBV3-2 is a documented pseudogene. The CDR3 runs to 14 residues. CDR3 sequence (DNA): TGTGCCAGCACCGAAGGCGCGGGGGGCGGGGAGCTGTTTTTT. This sequence encodes CASTEGAGGGELFF.

The chain has TRBV11-1 and TRBJ2-1; 8 bases match TRBD2. CDR1 SGHAT and CDR2 FQDESV come from the germline V gene (reference sequence). With V trimmed by 3 bases and J by 0 bases, 10 bases remained unmatched. This CDR3 comprises 18 residues. This CDR3 reads CASSFLAGASSSYNEQFF. The CDR3 DNA reads TGTGCCAGCAGCTTTCTAGCGGGTGCTTCAAGCTCCTACAATGAGCAGTTCTTC. The full variable domain, with the rest looked up from reference TRBV11-1 and TRBJ2-1, is EAEVAQSPRYKITEKSQAVAFWCDPISGHATLYWYRQILGQGPELLVQFQDESVVDDSQLPKDRFSAERLKGVDSTLKIQPAELGDSAMYLCASSFLAGASSSYNEQFFGPGTRLTVL.

This clonotype showed up just a few times. V and J are TRBV24-1 and TRBJ2-5, with D perhaps assigned TRBD1 or TRBD2 (5 bases each). V gave up 6 bases and J gave up 1 base, with 14 bases separating them. The CDR3 is 15 amino acids. Per germline, CDR1 KGHDR and CDR2 SFDVKD. CDR3 loop: CATSQTGGSQETQYF. The CDR3, as DNA: TGTGCCACCAGTCAAACTGGGGGATCCCAAGAGACCCAGTACTTC.

This clonotype was observed at least ten times. This chain uses TRBV20-1 with TRBJ2-6; D may be TRBD1 (5 bases). The CDR3 extends over 15 amino acids. The V and J ends lost 1 base and 2 bases respectively, with 9 bases between them. CDR1 is DFQATT and CDR2 is SNEGSKA in the germline V gene (reference sequence). The CDR3 nucleotides read TGCAGTGCTAGAGTCCCGGACACTGGGGCCAACGTCCTGACTTTC. Translating gives CSARVPDTGANVLTF.

J is TRBJ2-1 and V is TRBV5-1, with 7 bases matching TRBD2. V was pared by 4 bases and J by 8 bases, with 12 bases of the junction left unmatched. The CDR3 runs to 15 residues. CDR1 and CDR2 (germline): SGHRS, YFSETQ. The chain's CDR3 is CASSPGDYQLHEQFF. CDR3 DNA: TGCGCCAGCAGCCCCGGGGACTACCAGTTGCATGAGCAGTTCTTC.

This clonotype showed up just a few times. This chain joins TRBV5-1 and TRBJ2-7; a weak D match, TRBD1 (7 bases). Germline V lookup: CDR1 SGHRS, CDR2 YFSETQ. Trimming removed 5 bases from V and 6 bases from J, with 21 bases in between. The CDR3 runs 15 residues. CDR3 amino acids: CASRGGDRESGEQYF. CDR3 nucleotide sequence: TGCGCCAGCAGGGGGGGAGACAGGGAGTCTGGCGAGCAGTACTTC.

This clonotype was seen only a few times. The CDR3: CASSLYGTGGITEAFF. The CDR3 DNA reads TGTGCCAGCAGCTTATACGGGACAGGGGGCATCACTGAAGCTTTCTTT. The chain recombines TRBV7-2 with TRBJ1-1, with 12 bases lining up with TRBD1. This CDR3 contains 16 residues. CDR1 is SGHTA, CDR2 FQGNSA, per germline. The J segment lost 4 bases and the V segment lost 2 bases, leaving 5 bases of the junction unmatched. The whole variable domain, filled in from reference TRBV7-2 and TRBJ1-1, reads GAGVSQSPSNKVTEKGKDVELRCDPISGHTALYWYRQSLGQGLEFLIYFQGNSAPDKSGLPSDRFSAERTGGSVSTLTIQRTQQEDSAVYLCASSLYGTGGITEAFFGQGTRLTVV.

The chain couples TRBV7-2 to TRBJ2-2; D is unresolved. The germline V gene encodes CDR1 SGHTA and CDR2 FQGNSA. V dropped 0 bases and J dropped 6 bases, with 5 bases sitting between them. The CDR3 has 13 residues. This chain's CDR3 is CASSLAGPGELFF. The CDR3 region has the DNA TGTGCCAGCAGCTTAGCGGGTCCCGGGGAGCTGTTTTTT.

The DNA of the CDR3 is TGCGCCAGCAGCCTCGGCCTAGCGGGAGGCCACGAGCAGTACTTC. Amino acids: CASSLGLAGGHEQYF. The rearrangement joins TRBV4-1 to TRBJ2-7; 11 bases align to TRBD2. Trimming cost V 4 bases and J 5 bases; bases outside gene matches: 7. Germline CDR1 MGHRA, CDR2 YSYEKL. The CDR3 runs to 15 residues.

The gene calls are TRBV7-2 and TRBJ2-5; 10 bases line up with TRBD2. Germline assignment: CDR1 SGHTA and CDR2 FQGNSA. CDR3 length: 14 amino acids. Trimming took 4 bases from V and 4 from J; bases not matched to a gene: 3. This CDR3 reads CASSSSGSGETQYF. DNA for the CDR3: TGTGCCAGCAGCTCTAGCGGGAGTGGAGAGACCCAGTACTTC.

There are many counts of this clonotype. The V and J genes are TRBV7-9 and TRBJ2-3; D uncertain. This CDR3 is 14 amino acids long. The V end lost 0 bases, the J end lost 3 bases, and 7 bases lay between the germline ends. Germline values: CDR1 SEHNR, CDR2 FQNEAQ (reference sequence). CDR3 DNA sequence: TGTGCCAGCAGCTTAGCGGTGCGTACAGATACGCAGTATTTT. It encodes CASSLAVRTDTQYF. The full variable domain, rest sourced from reference TRBV7-9 and TRBJ2-3, is DTGVSQNPRHKITKRGQNVTFRCDPISEHNRLYWYRQTLGQGPEFLTYFQNEAQLEKSRLLSDRFSAERPKGSFSTLEIQRTEQGDSAMYLCASSLAVRTDTQYFGPGTRLTVL.

V is TRBV12-3 or TRBV12-4 and J is TRBJ2-3; 9 nucleotides align to TRBD2. The V and J ends lost 7 bases and 0 bases, in that order; junction bases with no gene match: 14. The CDR3 length is 18 residues. The CDR3: CASTPGTSRRFSTDTQYF. The CDR3, as DNA: TGTGCCAGCACCCCCGGGACTAGCCGAAGATTTAGCACAGATACGCAGTATTTT.